One sample yielded the 20 T cell receptor beta chains listed below, sequenced in a study of blood T cell repertoires in COVID-19. Clones were sequenced by immunoSEQ multiplex PCR, and TCRdb holds only the in-frame ones, with some missing. Counted here are about 160,000 clones, less than 90% occurring once; the ten biggest clones make up roughly an eighth. Sample: peripheral blood. The receptors come from a man between 18 and 35 years old with active or convalescent COVID-19.

The V gene is TRBV29-1, the J gene TRBJ2-3; D unresolved. The CDR3 length is 14 residues. V dropped 2 bases and J dropped 5 bases, with 14 bases sitting between them. Germline V gives CDR1 SQVTM, CDR2 ANQGSEA. CDR3 nucleotides: TGCAGCGTTGAATCGGGTTCTGGTGGAGATACGCAGTATTTT. Amino acids: CSVESGSGGDTQYF.

The CDR3 region is CASSPGGQGVYEQYF. For the CDR3, the DNA is TGTGCCAGCTCACCAGGGGGACAGGGCGTTTACGAGCAGTACTTC. The chain recombines TRBV18 with TRBJ2-7; TRBD1 matches at 9 bases. Per germline, CDR1 KGHSH and CDR2 LQKENI. J lost 4 bases, V lost 2 bases, and 6 bases had no gene match. The CDR3 covers 15 residues.

CDR3 in amino acids: CAWSKAPGSPIEQYF. Written as DNA, the CDR3 is TGTGCCTGGAGTAAGGCGCCAGGTTCCCCTATCGAGCAGTACTTC. J is TRBJ2-7 and V is TRBV30; no firm D call. Between the trimmed V and J ends, which lost 2 bases and 6 bases, there was a span of 20 bases. Germline lookup yields CDR1 GTSNPN and CDR2 SVGIG (reference sequence). The CDR3 contains 15 residues.

The genes are TRBV2 and TRBJ2-7; 8 nucleotides align to TRBD2. CDR1 and CDR2 from the germline V gene are SNHLY and FYNNEI. The V and J ends lost 5 bases and 3 bases, in that order; junction bases with no gene match: 6. The CDR3 covers 14 residues. The CDR3 here is CASSIVGGVYEQYF. CDR3 nucleotide sequence: TGTGCCAGCAGTATCGTCGGGGGGGTCTACGAGCAGTACTTC.

The gene calls are TRBV7-9 and TRBJ2-1; 9 nucleotides line up with TRBD1. CDR3 size: 14 residues. V lost 5 bases, J lost 8 bases, and 7 bases stayed unmatched. Looked up from germline, CDR1 is SEHNR and CDR2 is FQNEAQ (reference sequence). The CDR3 DNA sequence: TGTGCCAGCAGCCCACTCCGGGACAGGGATGAGCAGTTCTTC. Protein sequence: CASSPLRDRDEQFF.

The chain uses TRBV15 and TRBJ2-7, with D maybe TRBD2 (5 bases). V lost 1 base, J lost 4 bases, and 17 bases lay in between. CDR1 is LNHNV and CDR2 is YYDKDF in the germline V gene (reference sequence). The CDR3 runs to 16 residues. The CDR3 DNA follows: TGTGCCACCAGCAGAGGTCTCCGGGAACCTGGATACGAGCAGTACTTC. Its translation: CATSRGLREPGYEQYF.

This chain connects TRBV21-1 to TRBJ2-4; TRBD2, the table's D call, was not compared with the DNA. TRBV21-1 is deemed a pseudogene. The CDR3 totals 20 residues. In DNA form, the CDR3 reads TGTGCCAGCAGCAAATGTCCTACCATCCGGTTAGCGATAGCCAAAAACATTCAGTACTTC. It specifies CASSKCPTIRLAIAKNIQYF.

This sequence joins TRBV27 and TRBJ1-5; weak D call: TRBD1 (6 bases). V lost 5 bases, J lost 3 bases, and 17 bases lay in between. The germline CDR1 and CDR2 sequences are MNHEY and SMNVEV (reference sequence). CDR3 size: 16 residues. Here the CDR3 DNA reads TGTGCCAGCAGTACCCACGGGACACTTGCCAATCAGCCCCAGCATTTT. It codes for CASSTHGTLANQPQHF.

The CDR3, as DNA: TGTGCCAGTAAAGGACTAGCGGGAGCGGCCGGGGAGCTGTTTTTT. This encodes CASKGLAGAAGELFF. The chain employs TRBV19 and TRBJ2-2; the match to TRBD2 covers 13 bases. Germline values: CDR1 LNHDA, CDR2 SQIVND (reference sequence). V lost 7 bases to trimming and J lost 6 bases; unmatched junction nucleotides: 5. The CDR3 is 15 residues long.

This clone was detected only a few times. V usage is TRBV19 and J usage is TRBJ1-2, with a possible D match to TRBD1 (6 bases). Trimming shortened V by 5 bases and J by 3 bases, and 16 bases separated the two germline ends. Germline V gene data show CDR1 as LNHDA and CDR2 as SQIVND (reference sequence). The CDR3 has 15 residues. Written as DNA, the CDR3 is TGTGCCAGTAGTCCAGGGGCCTCGATTTACTATGGCTACACCTTC. This encodes CASSPGASIYYGYTF.

V is TRBV9 and J is TRBJ1-2; no definite D call. This CDR3 has 15 residues. In germline, CDR1 is SGDLS, CDR2 YYNGEE. V lost 0 bases and J 3 bases, leaving 12 bases between the germline ends. Here the CDR3 DNA reads TGTGCCAGCAGCGTAGGGCGGGAAGGTGACTATGGCTACACCTTC. Translating it yields CASSVGREGDYGYTF.

As concerns this clone: The junction departs from germline at one end; a sequencing error may be responsible. This chain links TRBV14 with TRBJ2-1; D might be TRBD1 (6 bases). CDR1 is SGHDN, CDR2 FVKESK, per germline. The CDR3 is 14 residues long. The CDR3 DNA is TGTGCCAGCAGCTTCGGCAGCACCGCCCGAGCAGGGGTCTTC. Translating gives CASSFGSTARAGVF.

This clone was picked up a small number of times. The rearrangement joins TRBV5-1 to TRBJ2-3, with 9 nucleotides matching TRBD1. Germline V gene data show CDR1 as SGHRS and CDR2 as YFSETQ. The CDR3 length is 15 residues. V trimming: 4 bases; J trimming: 2 bases; junction bases outside the gene matches: 5. CDR3 DNA: TGCGCCAGCAGCCGGGGACAGGGTATCACAGATACGCAGTATTTT. This sequence encodes CASSRGQGITDTQYF.

The chain combines TRBV7-2 with TRBJ2-5; 9 bases map to TRBD1. The junction had 7 bases not matched to a gene; V was cut back by 4 bases and J by 1 base. From germline, CDR1 is SGHTA and CDR2 FQGNSA. The CDR3 has 16 amino acids. DNA for the CDR3: TGTGCCAGCAGCTCCAGGGGGGGACAGGGCCAAGAGACCCAGTACTTC. As protein: CASSSRGGQGQETQYF.

The gene calls are TRBV28 and TRBJ1-5, with D possibly matching TRBD1 (5 bases). Deletions cut 6 bases from V and 4 bases from J, with 10 bases between. CDR1 is MDHEN and CDR2 is SYDVKM in the germline V gene. The CDR3 is 13 residues long. The CDR3 loop reads CASSPDSNQPQHF. The CDR3 DNA is TGTGCCAGCAGCCCCGACAGTAATCAGCCCCAGCATTTT.

There are a few counts of this clone. The rearrangement joins TRBV5-6 to TRBJ2-5, with unresolved D. Trimming shortened V by 0 bases and J by 7 bases, and 13 bases separated the two germline ends. CDR1 SGHDT and CDR2 YYEEEE come from the germline V gene. CDR3 length equals 14 residues. The CDR3 DNA reads as TGTGCCAGCAGCTTGGTAACGTCCGTCGGGACCCAGTACTTC. It encodes CASSLVTSVGTQYF.

The V and J genes are TRBV12-3 or TRBV12-4 and TRBJ2-1; D remains ambiguous. Trimming removed 6 bases from V and 9 bases from J, with 12 bases in between. The CDR3 is made up of 12 amino acids. CDR3 DNA: TGTGCCAGCAGGACTTTCGGCAGTGAGCAGTTCTTC. Translating it yields CASRTFGSEQFF.

This rearrangement joins TRBV6-5 to TRBJ1-2; a weak D match, TRBD1 (6 bases). The germline CDR1 and CDR2 sequences are MNHEY and SVGAGI. The germline V and J ends were trimmed by 2 bases and 3 bases, with 13 bases remaining between them. The CDR3 runs to 15 residues. The DNA for the CDR3 is TGTGCCAGCAGTTACCAAGGGGGTTTGGACTATGGCTACACCTTC. This translates into CASSYQGGLDYGYTF.

In its sample, this clone was seen a few times. The rearrangement uses TRBV19 and TRBJ1-5; no definite D call. V dropped 6 bases and J dropped 1 base, with 13 bases sitting between them. The germline V gene encodes CDR1 LNHDA and CDR2 SQIVND (reference sequence). This CDR3 is 15 amino acids long. The CDR3 region is CASRKGGQSNQPQHF. CDR3 nucleotides: TGTGCCAGTAGGAAGGGAGGCCAGAGCAATCAGCCCCAGCATTTT.

The chain joins TRBV15 to TRBJ2-7; 13 bases fit TRBD2. Trimming removed 8 bases from V and 3 bases from J; junction bases left unmatched: 4. The CDR3 runs to 14 residues. Germline V CDR1 and CDR2: LNHNV, YYDKDF (reference sequence). CDR3 protein: CATSLAGGVYEQYF. As DNA, the CDR3 is TGTGCCACCTCACTAGCGGGAGGGGTCTACGAGCAGTACTTC.